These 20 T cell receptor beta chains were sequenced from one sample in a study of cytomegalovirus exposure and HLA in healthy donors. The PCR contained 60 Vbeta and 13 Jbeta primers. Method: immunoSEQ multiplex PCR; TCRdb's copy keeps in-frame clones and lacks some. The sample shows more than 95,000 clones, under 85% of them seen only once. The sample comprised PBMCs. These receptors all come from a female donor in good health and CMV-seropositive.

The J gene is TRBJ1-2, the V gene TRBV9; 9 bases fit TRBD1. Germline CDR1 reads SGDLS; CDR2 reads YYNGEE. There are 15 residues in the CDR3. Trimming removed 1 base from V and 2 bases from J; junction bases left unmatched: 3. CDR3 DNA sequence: TGTGCCAGCAGCGTACGGGGGACAGGGAACTATGGCTACACCTTC. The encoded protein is CASSVRGTGNYGYTF.

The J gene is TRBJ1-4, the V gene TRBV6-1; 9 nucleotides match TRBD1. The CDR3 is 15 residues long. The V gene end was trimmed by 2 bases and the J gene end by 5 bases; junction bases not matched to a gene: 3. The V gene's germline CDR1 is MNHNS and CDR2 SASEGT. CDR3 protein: CASSEHDRGNEKLFF. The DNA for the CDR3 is TGTGCCAGCAGTGAACATGACAGGGGGAATGAAAAACTGTTTTTT.

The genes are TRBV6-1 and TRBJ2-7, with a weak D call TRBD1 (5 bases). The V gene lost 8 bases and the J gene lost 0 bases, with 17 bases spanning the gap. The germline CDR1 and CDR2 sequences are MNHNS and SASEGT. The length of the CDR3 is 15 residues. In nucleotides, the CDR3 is TGTGCCAGCGGGGCCCAGAAAACCCCCTCCTACGAGCAGTACTTC. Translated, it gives CASGAQKTPSYEQYF.

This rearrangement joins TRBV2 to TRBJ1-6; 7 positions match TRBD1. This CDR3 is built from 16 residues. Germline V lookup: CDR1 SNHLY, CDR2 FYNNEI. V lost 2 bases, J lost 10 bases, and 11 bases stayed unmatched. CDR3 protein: CASSEPHGTARSPLHF. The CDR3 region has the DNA TGTGCCAGCAGTGAACCTCATGGGACAGCTAGATCACCCCTCCACTTT.

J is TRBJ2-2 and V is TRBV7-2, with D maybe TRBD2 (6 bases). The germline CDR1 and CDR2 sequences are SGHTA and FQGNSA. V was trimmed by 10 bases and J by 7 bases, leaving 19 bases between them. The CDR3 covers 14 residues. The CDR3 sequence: CAIWRGLLGGELFF. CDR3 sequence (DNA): TGTGCCATCTGGCGGGGACTTCTAGGCGGGGAGCTGTTTTTT.

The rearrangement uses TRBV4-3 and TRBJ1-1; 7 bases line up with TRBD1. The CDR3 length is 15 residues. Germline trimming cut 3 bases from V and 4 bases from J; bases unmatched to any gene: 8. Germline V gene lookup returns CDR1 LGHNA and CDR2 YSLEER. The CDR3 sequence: CASSQRQGEGTEAFF. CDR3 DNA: TGCGCCAGCAGCCAGAGACAGGGTGAGGGCACTGAAGCTTTCTTT.

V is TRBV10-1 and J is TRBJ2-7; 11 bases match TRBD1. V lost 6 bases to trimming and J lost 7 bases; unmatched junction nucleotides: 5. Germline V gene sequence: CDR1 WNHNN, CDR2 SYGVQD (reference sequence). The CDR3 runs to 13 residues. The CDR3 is CASSRDRGWEQYF. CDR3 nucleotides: TGCGCCAGCAGCCGGGACAGGGGGTGGGAGCAGTACTTC.

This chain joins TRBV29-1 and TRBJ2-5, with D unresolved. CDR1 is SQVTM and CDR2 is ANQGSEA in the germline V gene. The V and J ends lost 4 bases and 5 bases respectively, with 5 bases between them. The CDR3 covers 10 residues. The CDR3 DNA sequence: TGCAGCGTTGCTCGGGAGACCCAGTACTTC. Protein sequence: CSVARETQYF.

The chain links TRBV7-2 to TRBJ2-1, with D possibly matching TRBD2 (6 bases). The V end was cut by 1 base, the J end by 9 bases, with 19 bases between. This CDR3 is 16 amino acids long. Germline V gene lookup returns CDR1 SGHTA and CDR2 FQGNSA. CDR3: CASSLEAASVASEQFF. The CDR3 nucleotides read TGTGCCAGCAGCTTAGAGGCGGCTAGCGTTGCCTCTGAGCAGTTCTTC.

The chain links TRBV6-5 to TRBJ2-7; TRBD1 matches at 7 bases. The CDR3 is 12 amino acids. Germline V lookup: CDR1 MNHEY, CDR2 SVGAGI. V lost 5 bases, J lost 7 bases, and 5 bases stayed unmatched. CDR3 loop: CASSRQGREQYF. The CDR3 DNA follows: TGTGCCAGCAGTCGACAGGGCCGGGAGCAGTACTTC.

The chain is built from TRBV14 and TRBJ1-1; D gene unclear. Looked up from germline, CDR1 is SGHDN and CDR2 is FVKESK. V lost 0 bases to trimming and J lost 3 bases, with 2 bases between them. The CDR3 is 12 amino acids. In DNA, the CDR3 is TGTGCCAGCAGCCAAGACTACACTGAAGCTTTCTTT. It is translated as CASSQDYTEAFF.

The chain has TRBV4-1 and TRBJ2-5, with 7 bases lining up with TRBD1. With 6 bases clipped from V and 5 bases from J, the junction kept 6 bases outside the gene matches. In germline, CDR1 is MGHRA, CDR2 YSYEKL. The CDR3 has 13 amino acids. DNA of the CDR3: TGCGCCAGCAGTTACAGGGGTGGGGAGACCCAGTACTTC. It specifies CASSYRGGETQYF.

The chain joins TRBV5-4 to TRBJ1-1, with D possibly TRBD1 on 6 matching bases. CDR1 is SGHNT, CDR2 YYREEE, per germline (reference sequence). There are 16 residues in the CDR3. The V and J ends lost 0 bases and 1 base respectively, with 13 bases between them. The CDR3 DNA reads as TGTGCCAGCAGCTTGGGGGGGCAGGTAGGGAACACTGAAGCTTTCTTT. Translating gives CASSLGGQVGNTEAFF.

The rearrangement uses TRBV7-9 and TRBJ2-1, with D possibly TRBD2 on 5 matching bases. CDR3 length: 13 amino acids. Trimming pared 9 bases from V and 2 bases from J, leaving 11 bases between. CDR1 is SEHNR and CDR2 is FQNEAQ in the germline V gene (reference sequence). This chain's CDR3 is CASEGSAYNEQFF. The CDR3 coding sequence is TGTGCCAGTGAAGGGAGCGCCTACAATGAGCAGTTCTTC.

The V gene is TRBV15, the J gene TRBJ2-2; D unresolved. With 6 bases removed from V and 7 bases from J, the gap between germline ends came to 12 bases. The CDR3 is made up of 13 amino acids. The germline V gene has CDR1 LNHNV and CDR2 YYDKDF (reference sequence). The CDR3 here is CATSPKLLGELFF. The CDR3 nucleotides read TGTGCCACCAGTCCGAAGCTTCTCGGGGAGCTGTTTTTT.

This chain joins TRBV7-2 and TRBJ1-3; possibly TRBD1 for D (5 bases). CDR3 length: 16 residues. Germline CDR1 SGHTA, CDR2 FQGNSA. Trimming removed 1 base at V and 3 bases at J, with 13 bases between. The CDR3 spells CASSLGAGRHGNTIYF. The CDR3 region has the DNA TGTGCCAGCAGCTTAGGTGCAGGGCGGCATGGAAACACCATATATTTT.

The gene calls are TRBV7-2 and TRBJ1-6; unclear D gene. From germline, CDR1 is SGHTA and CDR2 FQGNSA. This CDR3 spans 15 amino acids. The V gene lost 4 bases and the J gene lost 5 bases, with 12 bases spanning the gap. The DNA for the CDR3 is TGTGCCAGCAGCTCTGCCGCACTGGATAATTCACCCCTCCACTTT. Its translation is CASSSAALDNSPLHF.

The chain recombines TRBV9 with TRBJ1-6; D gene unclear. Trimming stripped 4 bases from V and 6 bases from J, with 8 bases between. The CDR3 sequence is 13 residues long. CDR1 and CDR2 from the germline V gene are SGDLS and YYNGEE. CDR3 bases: TGTGCCAGCAGCCGCGAGGGTAATTCACCCCTCCACTTT. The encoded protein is CASSREGNSPLHF.

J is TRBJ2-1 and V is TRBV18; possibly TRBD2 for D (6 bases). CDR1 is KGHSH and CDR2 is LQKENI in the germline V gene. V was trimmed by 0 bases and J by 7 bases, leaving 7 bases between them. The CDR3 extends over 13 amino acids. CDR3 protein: CASSPPAGNEQFF. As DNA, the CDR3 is TGTGCCAGCTCACCACCCGCGGGAAATGAGCAGTTCTTC. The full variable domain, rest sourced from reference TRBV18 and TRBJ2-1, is NAGVMQNPRHLVRRRGQEARLRCSPMKGHSHVYWYRQLPEEGLKFMVYLQKENIIDESGMPKERFSAEFPKEGPSILRIQQVVRGDSAAYFCASSPPAGNEQFFGPGTRLTVL.

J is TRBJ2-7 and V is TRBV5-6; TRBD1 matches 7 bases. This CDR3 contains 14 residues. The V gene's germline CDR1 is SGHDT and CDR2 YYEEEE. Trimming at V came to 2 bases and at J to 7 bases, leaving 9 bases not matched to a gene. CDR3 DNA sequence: TGTGCCAGCAGCTTCCGACGACAGGGTTTGGAGCAGTACTTC. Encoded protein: CASSFRRQGLEQYF.